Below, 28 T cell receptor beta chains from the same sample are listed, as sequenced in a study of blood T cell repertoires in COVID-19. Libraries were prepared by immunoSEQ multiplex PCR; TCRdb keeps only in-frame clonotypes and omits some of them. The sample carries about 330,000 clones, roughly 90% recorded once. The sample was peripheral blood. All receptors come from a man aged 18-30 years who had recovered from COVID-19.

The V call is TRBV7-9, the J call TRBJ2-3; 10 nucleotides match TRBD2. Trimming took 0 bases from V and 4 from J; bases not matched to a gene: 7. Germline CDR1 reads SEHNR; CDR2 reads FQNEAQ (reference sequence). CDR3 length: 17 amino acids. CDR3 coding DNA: TGTGCCAGCAGCTTAGCGCGGGCTAGCGGGAGTGCAGATACGCAGTATTTT. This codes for CASSLARASGSADTQYF.

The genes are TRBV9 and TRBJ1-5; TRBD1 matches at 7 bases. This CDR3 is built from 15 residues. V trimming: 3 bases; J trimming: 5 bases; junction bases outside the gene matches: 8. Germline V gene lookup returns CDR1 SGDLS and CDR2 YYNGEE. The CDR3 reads CASSAGGQWDQPQHF. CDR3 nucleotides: TGTGCCAGCAGCGCCGGGGGACAGTGGGATCAGCCCCAGCATTTT.

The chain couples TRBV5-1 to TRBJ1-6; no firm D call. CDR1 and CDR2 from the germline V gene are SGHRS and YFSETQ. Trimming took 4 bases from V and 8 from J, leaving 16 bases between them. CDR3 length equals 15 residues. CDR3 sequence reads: CASSPTAGNDSPLHF. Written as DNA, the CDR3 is TGCGCCAGCAGCCCGACTGCGGGGAACGATTCACCCCTCCACTTT. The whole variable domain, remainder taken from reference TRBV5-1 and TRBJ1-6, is KAGVTQTPRYLIKTRGQQVTLSCSPISGHRSVSWYQQTPGQGLQFLFEYFSETQRNKGNFPGRFSGRQFSNSRSEMNVSTLELGDSALYLCASSPTAGNDSPLHFGNGTRLTVT.

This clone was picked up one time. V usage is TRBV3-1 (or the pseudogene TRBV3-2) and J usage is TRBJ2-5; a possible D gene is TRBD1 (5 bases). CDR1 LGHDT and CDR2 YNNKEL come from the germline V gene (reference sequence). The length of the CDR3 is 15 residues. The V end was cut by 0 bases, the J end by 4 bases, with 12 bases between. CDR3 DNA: TGTGCCAGCAGCCAAGATCCCCAGGGCGTAGAGACCCAGTACTTC. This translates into CASSQDPQGVETQYF.

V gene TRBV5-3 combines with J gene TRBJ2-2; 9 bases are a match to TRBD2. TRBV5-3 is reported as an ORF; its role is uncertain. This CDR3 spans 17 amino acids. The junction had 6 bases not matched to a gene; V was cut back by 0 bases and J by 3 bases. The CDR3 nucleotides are TGTGCCAGAAGCTTGGTGGCTAGCGGGACTTACACCGGGGAGCTGTTTTTT. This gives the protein CARSLVASGTYTGELFF.

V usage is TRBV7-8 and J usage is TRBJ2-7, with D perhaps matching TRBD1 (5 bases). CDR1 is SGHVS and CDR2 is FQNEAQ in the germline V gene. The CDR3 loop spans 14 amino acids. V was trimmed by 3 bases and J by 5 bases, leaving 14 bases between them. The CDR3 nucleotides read TGTGCCAGCAGCTTGAATCGGCAGGGCCACGAGCAGTACTTC. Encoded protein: CASSLNRQGHEQYF.

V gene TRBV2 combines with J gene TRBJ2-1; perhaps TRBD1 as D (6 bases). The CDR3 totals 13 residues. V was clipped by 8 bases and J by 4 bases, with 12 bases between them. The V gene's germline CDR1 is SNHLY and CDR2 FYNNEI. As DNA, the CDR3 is TGTGCCAGCGCTATTCAGGGGTACAATGAGCAGTTCTTC. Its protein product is CASAIQGYNEQFF.

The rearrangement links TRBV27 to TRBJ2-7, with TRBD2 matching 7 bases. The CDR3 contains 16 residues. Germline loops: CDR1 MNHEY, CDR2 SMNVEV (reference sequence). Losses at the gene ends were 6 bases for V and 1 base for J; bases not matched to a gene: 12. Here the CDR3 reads CASSTSRSGTSYEQYF. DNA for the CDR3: TGTGCCAGCAGCACCTCGAGGAGCGGGACGTCCTACGAGCAGTACTTC.

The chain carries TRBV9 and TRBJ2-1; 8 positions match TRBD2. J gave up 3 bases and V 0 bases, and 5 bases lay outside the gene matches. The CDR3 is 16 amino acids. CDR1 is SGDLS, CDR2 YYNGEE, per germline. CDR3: CASSVGLAIIYNEQFF. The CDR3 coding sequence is TGTGCCAGCAGCGTAGGACTAGCGATCATCTACAATGAGCAGTTCTTC. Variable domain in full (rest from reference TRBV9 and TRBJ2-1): DSGVTQTPKHLITATGQRVTLRCSPRSGDLSVYWYQQSLDQGLQFLIQYYNGEERAKGNILERFSAQQFPDLHSELNLSSLELGDSALYFCASSVGLAIIYNEQFFGPGTRLTVL.

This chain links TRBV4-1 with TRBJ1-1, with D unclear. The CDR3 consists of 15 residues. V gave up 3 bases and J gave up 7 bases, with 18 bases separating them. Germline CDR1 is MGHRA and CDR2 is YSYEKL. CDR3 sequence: CASSQVVAGLGEAFF. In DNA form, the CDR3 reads TGCGCCAGCAGCCAGGTCGTTGCGGGGTTGGGTGAAGCTTTCTTT.

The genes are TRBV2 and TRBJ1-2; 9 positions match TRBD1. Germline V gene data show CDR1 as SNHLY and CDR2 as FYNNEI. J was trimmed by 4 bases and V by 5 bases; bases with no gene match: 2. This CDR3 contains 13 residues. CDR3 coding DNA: TGTGCCAGCAGTCTGACAGGGGGCTATGGCTACACCTTC. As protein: CASSLTGGYGYTF.

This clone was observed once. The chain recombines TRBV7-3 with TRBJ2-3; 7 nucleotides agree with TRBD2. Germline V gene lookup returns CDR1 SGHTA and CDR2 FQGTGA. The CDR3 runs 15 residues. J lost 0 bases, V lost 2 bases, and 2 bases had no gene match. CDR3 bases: TGTGCCAGCAGCTTACTAGCGGCTAGCACAGATACGCAGTATTTT. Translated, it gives CASSLLAASTDTQYF.

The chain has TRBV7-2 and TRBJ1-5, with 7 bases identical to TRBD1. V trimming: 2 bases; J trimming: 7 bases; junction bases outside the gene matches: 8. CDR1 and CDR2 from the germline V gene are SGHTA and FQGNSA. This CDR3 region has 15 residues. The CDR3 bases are TGTGCCAGCAGCTTAAACAGGGGAGAGGAACAGCCCCAGCATTTT. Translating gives CASSLNRGEEQPQHF.

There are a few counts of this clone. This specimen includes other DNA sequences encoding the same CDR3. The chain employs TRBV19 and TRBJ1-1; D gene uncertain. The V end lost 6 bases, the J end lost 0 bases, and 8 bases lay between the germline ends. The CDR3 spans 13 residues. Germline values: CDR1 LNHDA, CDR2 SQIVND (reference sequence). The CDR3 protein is CASSIAVNTEAFF. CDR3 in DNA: TGTGCCAGTAGCATCGCGGTGAACACTGAAGCTTTCTTT. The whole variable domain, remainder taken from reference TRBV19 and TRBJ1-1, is DGGITQSPKYLFRKEGQNVTLSCEQNLNHDAMYWYRQDPGQGLRLIYYSQIVNDFQKGDIAEGYSVSREKKESFPLTVTSAQKNPTAFYLCASSIAVNTEAFFGQGTRLTVV.

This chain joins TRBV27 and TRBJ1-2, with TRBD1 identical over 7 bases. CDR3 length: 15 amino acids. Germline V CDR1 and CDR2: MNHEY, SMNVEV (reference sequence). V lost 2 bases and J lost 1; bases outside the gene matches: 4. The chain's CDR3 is CASSLEGGLNYGYTF. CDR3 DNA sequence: TGTGCCAGCAGTTTAGAAGGGGGCCTTAACTATGGCTACACCTTC.

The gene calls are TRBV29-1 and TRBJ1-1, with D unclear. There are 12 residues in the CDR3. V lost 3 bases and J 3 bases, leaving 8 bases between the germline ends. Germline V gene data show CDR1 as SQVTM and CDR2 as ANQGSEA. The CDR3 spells CSVDTSHTEAFF. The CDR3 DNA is TGCAGCGTTGATACCAGTCACACTGAAGCTTTCTTT. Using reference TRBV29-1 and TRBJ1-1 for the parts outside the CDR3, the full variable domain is SAVISQKPSRDICQRGTSLTIQCQVDSQVTMMFWYRQQPGQSLTLIATANQGSEATYESGFVIDKFPISRPNLTFSTLTVSNMSPEDSSIYLCSVDTSHTEAFFGQGTRLTVV.

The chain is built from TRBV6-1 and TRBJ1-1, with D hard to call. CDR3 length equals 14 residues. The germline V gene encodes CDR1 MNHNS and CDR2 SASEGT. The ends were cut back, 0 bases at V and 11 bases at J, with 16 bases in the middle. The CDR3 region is CASSEAPQALLAFF. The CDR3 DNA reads TGTGCCAGCAGTGAAGCCCCCCAGGCCCTTCTGGCTTTCTTT.

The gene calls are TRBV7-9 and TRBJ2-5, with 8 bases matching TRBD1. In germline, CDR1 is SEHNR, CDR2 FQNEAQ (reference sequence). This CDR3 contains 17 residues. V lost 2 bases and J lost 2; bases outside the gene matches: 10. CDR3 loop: CASSLTGQGTKQETQYF. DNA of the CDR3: TGTGCCAGCAGCTTAACAGGACAGGGAACTAAACAAGAGACCCAGTACTTC.

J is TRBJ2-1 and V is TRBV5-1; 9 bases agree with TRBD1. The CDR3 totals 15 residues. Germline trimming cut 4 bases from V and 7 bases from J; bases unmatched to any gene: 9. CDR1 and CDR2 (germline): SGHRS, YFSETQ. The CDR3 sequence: CASSPRDRVGNEQFF. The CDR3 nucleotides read TGCGCCAGCAGCCCCCGGGACAGGGTAGGAAATGAGCAGTTCTTC.

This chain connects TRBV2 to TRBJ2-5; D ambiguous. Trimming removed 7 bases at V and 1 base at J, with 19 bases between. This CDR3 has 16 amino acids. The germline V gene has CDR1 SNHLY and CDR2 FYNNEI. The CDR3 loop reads CASIPASRLFQETQYF. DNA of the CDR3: TGTGCCAGCATCCCGGCCAGCAGACTTTTCCAAGAGACCCAGTACTTC.

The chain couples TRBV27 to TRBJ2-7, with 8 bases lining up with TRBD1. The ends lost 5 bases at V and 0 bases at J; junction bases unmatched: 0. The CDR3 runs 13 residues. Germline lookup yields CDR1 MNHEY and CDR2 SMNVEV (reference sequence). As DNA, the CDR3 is TGTGCCAGCAGTACAGGGGGCTCCTACGAGCAGTACTTC. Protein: CASSTGGSYEQYF.

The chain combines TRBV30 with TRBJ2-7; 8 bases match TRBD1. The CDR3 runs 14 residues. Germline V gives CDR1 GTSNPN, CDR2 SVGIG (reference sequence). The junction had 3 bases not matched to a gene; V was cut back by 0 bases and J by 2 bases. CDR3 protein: CAWSVSTGAYEQYF. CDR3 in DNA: TGTGCCTGGAGTGTTTCGACAGGGGCCTACGAGCAGTACTTC. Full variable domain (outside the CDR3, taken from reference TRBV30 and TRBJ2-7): SQTIHQWPATLVQPVGSPLSLECTVEGTSNPNLYWYRQAAGRGLQLLFYSVGIGQISSEVPQNLSASRPQDRQFILSSKKLLLSDSGFYLCAWSVSTGAYEQYFGPGTRLTVT.

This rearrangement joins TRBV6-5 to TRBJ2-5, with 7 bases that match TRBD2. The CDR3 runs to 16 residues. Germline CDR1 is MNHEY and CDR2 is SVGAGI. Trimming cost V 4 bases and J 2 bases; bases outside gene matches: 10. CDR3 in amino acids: CASSSLGGRGQETQYF. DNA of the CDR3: TGTGCCAGCAGTTCTCTCGGGGGGAGGGGACAAGAGACCCAGTACTTC.

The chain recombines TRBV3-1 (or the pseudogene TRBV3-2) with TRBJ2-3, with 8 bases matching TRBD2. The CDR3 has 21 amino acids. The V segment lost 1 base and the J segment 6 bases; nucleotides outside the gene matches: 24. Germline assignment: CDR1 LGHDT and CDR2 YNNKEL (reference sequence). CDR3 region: CASSQVPRQAFPGLVSDTQYF. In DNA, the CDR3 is TGTGCCAGCAGCCAAGTCCCGAGACAGGCCTTTCCGGGACTAGTTTCTGATACGCAGTATTTT.

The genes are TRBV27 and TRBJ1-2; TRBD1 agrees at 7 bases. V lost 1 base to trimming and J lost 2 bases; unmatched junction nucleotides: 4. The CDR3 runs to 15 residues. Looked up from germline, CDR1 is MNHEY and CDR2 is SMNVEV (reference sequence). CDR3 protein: CASSLLGGKNYGYTF. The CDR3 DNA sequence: TGTGCCAGCAGTTTATTAGGGGGCAAGAACTATGGCTACACCTTC.

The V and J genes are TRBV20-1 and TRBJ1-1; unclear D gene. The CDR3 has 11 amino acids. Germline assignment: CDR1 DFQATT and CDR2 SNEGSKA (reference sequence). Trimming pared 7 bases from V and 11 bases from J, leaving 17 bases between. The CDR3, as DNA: TGCAGTGAGTATCGGGCCGGAGGTGCTTTCTTT. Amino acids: CSEYRAGGAFF.

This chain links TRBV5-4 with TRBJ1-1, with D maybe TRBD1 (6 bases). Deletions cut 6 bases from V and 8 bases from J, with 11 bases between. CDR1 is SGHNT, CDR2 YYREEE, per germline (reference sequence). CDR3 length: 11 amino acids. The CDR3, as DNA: TGTGCCAGCATCCAAGGGACAGAAGCTTTCTTT. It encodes CASIQGTEAFF.

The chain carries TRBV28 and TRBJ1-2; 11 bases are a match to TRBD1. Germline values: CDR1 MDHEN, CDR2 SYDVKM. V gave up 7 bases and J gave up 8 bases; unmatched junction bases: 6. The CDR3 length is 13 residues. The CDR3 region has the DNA TGTGCCAGCATAGGACAGGGGGCATGGGGCTACACCTTC. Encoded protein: CASIGQGAWGYTF.